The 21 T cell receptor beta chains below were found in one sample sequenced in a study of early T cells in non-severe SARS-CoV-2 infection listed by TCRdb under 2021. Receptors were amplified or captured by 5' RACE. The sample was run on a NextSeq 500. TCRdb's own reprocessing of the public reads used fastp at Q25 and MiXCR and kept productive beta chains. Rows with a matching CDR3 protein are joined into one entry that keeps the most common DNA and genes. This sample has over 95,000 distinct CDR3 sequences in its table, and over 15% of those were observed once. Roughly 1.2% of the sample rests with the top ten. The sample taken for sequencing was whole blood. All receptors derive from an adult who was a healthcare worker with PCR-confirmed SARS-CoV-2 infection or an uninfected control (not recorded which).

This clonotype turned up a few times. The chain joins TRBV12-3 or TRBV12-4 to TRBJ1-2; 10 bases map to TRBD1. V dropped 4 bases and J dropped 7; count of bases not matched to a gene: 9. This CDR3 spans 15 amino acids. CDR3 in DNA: TGTGCCAGCAGTTCCCTAGGACAGGGGGTCGGTGGCTACACCTTC. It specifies CASSSLGQGVGGYTF.

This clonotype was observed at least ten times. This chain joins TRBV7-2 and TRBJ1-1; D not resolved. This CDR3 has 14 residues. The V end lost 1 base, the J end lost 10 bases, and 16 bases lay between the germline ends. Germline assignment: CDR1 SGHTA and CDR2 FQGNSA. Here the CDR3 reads CASSLERQDPGAFF. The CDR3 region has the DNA TGTGCCAGCAGCTTAGAACGGCAGGACCCTGGAGCTTTCTTT.

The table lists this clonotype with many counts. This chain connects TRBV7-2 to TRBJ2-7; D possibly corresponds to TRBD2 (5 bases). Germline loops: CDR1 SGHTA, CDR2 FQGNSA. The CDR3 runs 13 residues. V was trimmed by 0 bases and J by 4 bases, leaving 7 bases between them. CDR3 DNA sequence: TGTGCCAGCAGCTTAGCGGGAGCGTACGAGCAGTACTTC. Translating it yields CASSLAGAYEQYF.

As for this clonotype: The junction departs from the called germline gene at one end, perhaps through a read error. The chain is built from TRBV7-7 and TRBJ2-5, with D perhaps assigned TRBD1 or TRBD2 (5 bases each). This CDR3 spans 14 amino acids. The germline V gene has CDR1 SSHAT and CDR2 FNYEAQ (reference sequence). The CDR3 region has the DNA TGTGCTAGCAGCGCCCGGGGCAGCGCTGGGACCCAGTACTTC. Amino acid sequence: CASSARGSAGTQYF.

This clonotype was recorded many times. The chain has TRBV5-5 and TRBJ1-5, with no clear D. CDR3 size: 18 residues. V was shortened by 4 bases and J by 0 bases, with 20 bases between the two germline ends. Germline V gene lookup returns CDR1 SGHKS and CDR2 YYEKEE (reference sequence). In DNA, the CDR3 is TGTGCCAGCAGCCGGGAGTTACCTAGCCTTGGTAGCAATCAGCCCCAGCATTTT. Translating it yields CASSRELPSLGSNQPQHF.

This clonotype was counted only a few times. The CDR3 region is CASSVGQGLDSNQPQHF. The CDR3 DNA reads TGTGCCAGCAGCGTAGGACAGGGGCTAGATAGCAATCAGCCCCAGCATTTT. The chain has TRBV9 and TRBJ1-5, with 8 bases fitting TRBD1. This CDR3 region has 17 residues. The trim removed 0 bases at V and 0 bases at J, leaving 5 bases unmatched. Per germline, CDR1 SGDLS and CDR2 YYNGEE.

CDR3 DNA sequence: TGTGCCAGCAGTTCCCAAAGAGACCACAGGTCAGATACGCAGTATTTT. Amino acids: CASSSQRDHRSDTQYF. The chain uses TRBV27 and TRBJ2-3; tentatively, D is TRBD1 (5 bases). V was clipped by 4 bases and J by 4 bases, with 18 bases between them. Germline-derived CDR1 and CDR2 are MNHEY and SMNVEV (reference sequence). This CDR3 spans 16 amino acids.

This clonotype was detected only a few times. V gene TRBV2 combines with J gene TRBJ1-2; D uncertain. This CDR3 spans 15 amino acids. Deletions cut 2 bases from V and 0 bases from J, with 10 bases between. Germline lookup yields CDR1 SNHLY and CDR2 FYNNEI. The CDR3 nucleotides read TGTGCCAGCAGTGAAAGTAGGGCCCCTAACTATGGCTACACCTTC. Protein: CASSESRAPNYGYTF.

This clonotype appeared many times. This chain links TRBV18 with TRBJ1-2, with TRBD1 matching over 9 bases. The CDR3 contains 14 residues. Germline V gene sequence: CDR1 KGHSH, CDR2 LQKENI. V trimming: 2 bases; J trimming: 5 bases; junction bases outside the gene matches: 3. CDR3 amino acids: CASSPRQGEYGYTF. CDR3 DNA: TGTGCCAGCTCACCAAGACAGGGGGAGTATGGCTACACCTTC.

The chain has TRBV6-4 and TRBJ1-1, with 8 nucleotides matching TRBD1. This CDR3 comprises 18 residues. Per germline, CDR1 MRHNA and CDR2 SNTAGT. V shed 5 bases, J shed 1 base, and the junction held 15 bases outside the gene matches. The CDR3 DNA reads TGTGCCAGCAGTCGACAATCCCTAGGACAGGGAAGGAACACTGAAGCTTTCTTT. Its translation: CASSRQSLGQGRNTEAFF.

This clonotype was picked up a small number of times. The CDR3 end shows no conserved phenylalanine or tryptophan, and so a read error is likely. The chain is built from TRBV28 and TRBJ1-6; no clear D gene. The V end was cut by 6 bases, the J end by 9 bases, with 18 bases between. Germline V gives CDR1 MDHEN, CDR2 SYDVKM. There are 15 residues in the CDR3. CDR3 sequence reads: CASSPTADGVSPLHS. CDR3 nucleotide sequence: TGTGCCAGCAGCCCCACGGCAGATGGAGTTTCACCCCTCCACTCT.

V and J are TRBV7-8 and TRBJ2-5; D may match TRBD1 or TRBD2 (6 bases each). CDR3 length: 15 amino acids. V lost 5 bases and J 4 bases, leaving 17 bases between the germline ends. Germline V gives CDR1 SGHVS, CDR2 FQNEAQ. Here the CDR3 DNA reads TGTGCCAGCAGCGTCCTCGGGGGCGAAGGAGAGACCCAGTACTTC. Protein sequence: CASSVLGGEGETQYF.

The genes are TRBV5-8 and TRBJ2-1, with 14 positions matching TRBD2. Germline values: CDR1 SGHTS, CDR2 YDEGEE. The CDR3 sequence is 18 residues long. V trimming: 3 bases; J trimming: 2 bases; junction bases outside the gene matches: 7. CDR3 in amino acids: CASSYQGTSGGAYNEQFF. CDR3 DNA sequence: TGTGCCAGCAGCTACCAAGGGACTAGCGGGGGTGCCTACAATGAGCAGTTCTTC.

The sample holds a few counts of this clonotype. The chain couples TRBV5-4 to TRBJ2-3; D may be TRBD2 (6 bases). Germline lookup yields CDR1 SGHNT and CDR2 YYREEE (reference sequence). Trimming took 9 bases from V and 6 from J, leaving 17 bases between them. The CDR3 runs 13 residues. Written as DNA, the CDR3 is TGTGCCACCGGGACTTCATCAACCGATACGCAGTATTTT. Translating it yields CATGTSSTDTQYF.

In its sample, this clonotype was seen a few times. The CDR3 sequence is CSVEDWQGSNEQFF. DNA of the CDR3: TGCAGCGTTGAAGATTGGCAGGGGTCCAATGAGCAGTTCTTC. This rearrangement joins TRBV29-1 to TRBJ2-1, with D perhaps TRBD1 (6 bases). The CDR3 contains 14 residues. Germline V CDR1 and CDR2: SQVTM, ANQGSEA. V shed 0 bases and J shed 6 bases, with 12 bases lying between them.

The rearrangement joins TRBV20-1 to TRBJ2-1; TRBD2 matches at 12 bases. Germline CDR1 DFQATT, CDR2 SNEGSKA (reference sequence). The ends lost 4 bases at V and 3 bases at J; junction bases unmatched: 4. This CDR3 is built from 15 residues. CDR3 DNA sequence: TGCAGTGCTACGTCGGGACTAGCGGGCTACAATGAGCAGTTCTTC. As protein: CSATSGLAGYNEQFF.

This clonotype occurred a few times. CDR3 bases: TGTGCCAGCAGCCTCTTACGGCAGGGGGCTGAAGCTTTCTTT. As protein: CASSLLRQGAEAFF. The chain employs TRBV7-9 and TRBJ1-1; 7 bases are a match to TRBD1. V lost 5 bases and J lost 6; bases outside the gene matches: 9. The length of the CDR3 is 14 residues. Germline CDR1 and CDR2: SEHNR and FQNEAQ (reference sequence).

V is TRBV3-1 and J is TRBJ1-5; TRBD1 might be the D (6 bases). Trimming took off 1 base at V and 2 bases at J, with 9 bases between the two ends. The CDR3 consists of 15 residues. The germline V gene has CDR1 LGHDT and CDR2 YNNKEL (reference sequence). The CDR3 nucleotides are TGTGCCAGCAGCCAAGCCAGGGGCCGCAATCAGCCCCAGCATTTT. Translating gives CASSQARGRNQPQHF.

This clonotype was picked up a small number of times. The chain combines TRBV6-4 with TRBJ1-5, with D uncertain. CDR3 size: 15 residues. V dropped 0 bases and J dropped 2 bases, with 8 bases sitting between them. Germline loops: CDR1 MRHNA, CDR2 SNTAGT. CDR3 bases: TGTGCCAGCAGTGACTCGCCGGAGGGCAATCAGCCCCAGCATTTT. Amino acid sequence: CASSDSPEGNQPQHF.

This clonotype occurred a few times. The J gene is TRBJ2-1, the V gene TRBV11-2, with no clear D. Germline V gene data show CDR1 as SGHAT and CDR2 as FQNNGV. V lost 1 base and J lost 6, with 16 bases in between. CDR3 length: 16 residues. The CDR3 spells CASSLGGKPSRNEQFF. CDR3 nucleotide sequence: TGTGCCAGCAGCTTAGGGGGAAAACCCTCACGCAATGAGCAGTTCTTC.

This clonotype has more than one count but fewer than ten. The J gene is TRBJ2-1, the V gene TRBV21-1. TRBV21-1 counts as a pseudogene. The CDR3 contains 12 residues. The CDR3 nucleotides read TGTGCCATCCTAGACCGATACAATGAGCAGTTCTTC. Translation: CAILDRYNEQFF.